The source of this TCR beta chain is a study of CD8 T cells in ankylosing spondylitis. The study's findings and limits: A TCR beta motif of about eight highly homologous variants appeared characteristic of ankylosing spondylitis blood.

V gave up 1 base and J gave up 2 bases, with 9 bases separating them. The CDR3 consists of 14 residues. TCRdb reprocessed the 5' RACE reads via MiXCR and lists one record per CDR3 protein. The sample shows roughly 700,000 distinct CDR3 sequences, 15% to 20% of them seen only once. This clonotype was detected only a few times. Its specificity is not known. Sequencing was performed on blood, either unsorted or a sorted T cell fraction (not recorded which). The sequence derives from a male donor with ankylosing spondylitis. This chain joins TRBV12-3 or TRBV12-4 and TRBJ2-7, with no clear D. As DNA, the CDR3 is TGTGCCAGCAGTTTAGGTCCGGTAGCCTACGAGCAGTACTTC. This sequence encodes CASSLGPVAYEQYF.